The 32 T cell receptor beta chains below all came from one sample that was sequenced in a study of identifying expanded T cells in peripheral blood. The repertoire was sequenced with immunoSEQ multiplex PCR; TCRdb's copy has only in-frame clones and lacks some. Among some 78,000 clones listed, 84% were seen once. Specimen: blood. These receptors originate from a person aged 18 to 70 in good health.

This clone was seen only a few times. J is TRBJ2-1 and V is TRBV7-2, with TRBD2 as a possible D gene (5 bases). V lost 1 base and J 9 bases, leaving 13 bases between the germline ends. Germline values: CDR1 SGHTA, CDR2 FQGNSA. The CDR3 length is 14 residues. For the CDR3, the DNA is TGTGCCAGCAGCTTAGTCGCTAGCTTCCGTGAGCAGTTCTTC. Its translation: CASSLVASFREQFF.

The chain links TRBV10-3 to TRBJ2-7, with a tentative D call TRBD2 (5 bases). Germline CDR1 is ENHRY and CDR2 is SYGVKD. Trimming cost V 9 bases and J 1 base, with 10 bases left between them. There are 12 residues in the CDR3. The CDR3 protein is CAMASSSYEQYF. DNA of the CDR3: TGTGCCATGGCTAGCAGTTCCTACGAGCAGTACTTC.

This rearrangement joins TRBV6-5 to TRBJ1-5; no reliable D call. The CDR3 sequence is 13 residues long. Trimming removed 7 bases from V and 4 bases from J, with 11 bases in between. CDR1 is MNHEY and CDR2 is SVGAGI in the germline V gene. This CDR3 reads CASMEGRNQPQHF. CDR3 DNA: TGTGCCAGCATGGAGGGTAGGAATCAGCCCCAGCATTTT.

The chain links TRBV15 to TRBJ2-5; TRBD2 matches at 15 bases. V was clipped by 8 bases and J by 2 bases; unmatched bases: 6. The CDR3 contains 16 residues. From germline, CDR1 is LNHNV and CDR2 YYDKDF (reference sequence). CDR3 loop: CATGPGLAGGQETQYF. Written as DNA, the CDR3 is TGTGCCACCGGGCCGGGACTAGCGGGAGGACAAGAGACCCAGTACTTC.

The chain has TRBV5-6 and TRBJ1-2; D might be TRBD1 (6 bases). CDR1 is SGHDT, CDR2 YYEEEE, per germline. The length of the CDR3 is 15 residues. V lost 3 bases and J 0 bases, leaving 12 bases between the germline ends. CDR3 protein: CASSWTGQANYGYTF. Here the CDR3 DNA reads TGTGCCAGCAGCTGGACGGGACAAGCTAACTATGGCTACACCTTC.

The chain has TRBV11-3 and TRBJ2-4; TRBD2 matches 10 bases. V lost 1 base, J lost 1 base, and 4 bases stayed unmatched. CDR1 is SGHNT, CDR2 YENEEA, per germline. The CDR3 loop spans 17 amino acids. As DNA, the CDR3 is TGTGCCAGCAGCTTAGCGGGTAGCGGGAGGGCCAAAAACATTCAGTACTTC. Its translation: CASSLAGSGRAKNIQYF.

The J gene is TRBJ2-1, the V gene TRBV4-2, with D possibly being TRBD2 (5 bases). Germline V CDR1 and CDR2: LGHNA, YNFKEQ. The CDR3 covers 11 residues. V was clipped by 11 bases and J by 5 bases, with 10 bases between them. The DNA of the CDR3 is TGTGCCGGAGGAGTGGACAATGAGCAGTTCTTC. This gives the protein CAGGVDNEQFF.

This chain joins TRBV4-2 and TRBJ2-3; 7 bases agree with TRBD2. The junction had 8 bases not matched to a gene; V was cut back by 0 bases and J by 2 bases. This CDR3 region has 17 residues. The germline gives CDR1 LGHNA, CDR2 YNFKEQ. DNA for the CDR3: TGTGCCAGCAGCCAAGACGCTGGGGACTACACCACAGATACGCAGTATTTT. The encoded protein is CASSQDAGDYTTDTQYF.

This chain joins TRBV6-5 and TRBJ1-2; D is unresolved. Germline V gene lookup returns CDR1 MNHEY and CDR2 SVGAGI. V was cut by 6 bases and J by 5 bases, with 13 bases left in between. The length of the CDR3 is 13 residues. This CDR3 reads CASRSIGNYGYTF. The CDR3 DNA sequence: TGTGCCAGCAGGTCTATCGGAAATTATGGCTACACCTTC.

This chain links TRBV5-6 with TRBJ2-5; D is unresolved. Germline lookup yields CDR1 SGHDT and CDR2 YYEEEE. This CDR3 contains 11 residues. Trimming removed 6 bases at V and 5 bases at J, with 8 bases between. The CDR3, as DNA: TGTGCCAGCATCCTAATTGAGACCCAGTACTTC. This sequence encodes CASILIETQYF.

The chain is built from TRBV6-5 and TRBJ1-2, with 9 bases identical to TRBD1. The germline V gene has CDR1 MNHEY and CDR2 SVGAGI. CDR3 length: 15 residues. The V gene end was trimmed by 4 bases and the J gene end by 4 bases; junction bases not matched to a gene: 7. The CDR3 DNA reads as TGTGCCAGCAGTTTCTGGGACAGGGACCTCTATGGCTACACCTTC. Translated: CASSFWDRDLYGYTF.

The CDR3: CASSLAWTGGAPYEQYF. CDR3 nucleotides: TGTGCCAGCAGCTTAGCGTGGACAGGGGGCGCCCCCTACGAGCAGTACTTC. The chain recombines TRBV7-2 with TRBJ2-7; TRBD1 matches at 11 bases. CDR1 is SGHTA and CDR2 is FQGNSA in the germline V gene. V was pared by 0 bases and J by 2 bases, with 6 bases of the junction left unmatched. The CDR3 has 17 residues.

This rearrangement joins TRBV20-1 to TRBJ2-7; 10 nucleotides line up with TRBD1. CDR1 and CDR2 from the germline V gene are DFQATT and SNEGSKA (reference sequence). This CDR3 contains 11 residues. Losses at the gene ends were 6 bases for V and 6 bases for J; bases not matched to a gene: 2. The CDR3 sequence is CSAGDRGEQYF. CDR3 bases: TGCAGTGCGGGGGACAGGGGCGAGCAGTACTTC.

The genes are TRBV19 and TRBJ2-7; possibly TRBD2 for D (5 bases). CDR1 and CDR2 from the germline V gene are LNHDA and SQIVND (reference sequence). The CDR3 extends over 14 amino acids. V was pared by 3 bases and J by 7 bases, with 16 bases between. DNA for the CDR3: TGTGCCAGTAGTATGGCGGGCGCGGAAAGGGAGCAGTACTTC. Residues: CASSMAGAEREQYF.

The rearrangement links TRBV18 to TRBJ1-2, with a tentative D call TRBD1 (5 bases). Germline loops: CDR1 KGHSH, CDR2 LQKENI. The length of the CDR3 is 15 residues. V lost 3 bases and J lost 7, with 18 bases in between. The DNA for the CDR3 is TGTGCCAGCTCACCGGACCGGGTTCCGAGGGGTGGCTACACCTTC. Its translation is CASSPDRVPRGGYTF.

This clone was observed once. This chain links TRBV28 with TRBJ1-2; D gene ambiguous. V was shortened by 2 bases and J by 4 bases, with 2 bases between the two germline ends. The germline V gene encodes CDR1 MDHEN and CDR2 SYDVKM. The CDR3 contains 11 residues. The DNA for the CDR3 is TGTGCCAGCAGTTTAACCTATGGCTACACCTTC. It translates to CASSLTYGYTF.

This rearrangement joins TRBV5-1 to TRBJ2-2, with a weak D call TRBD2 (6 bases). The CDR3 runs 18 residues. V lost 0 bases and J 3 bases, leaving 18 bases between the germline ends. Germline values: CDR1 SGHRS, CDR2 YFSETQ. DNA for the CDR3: TGCGCCAGCAGCTTGGCCATGGACTACCCGGGGGACACCGGGGAGCTGTTTTTT. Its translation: CASSLAMDYPGDTGELFF. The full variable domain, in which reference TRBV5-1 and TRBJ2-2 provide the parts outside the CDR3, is KAGVTQTPRYLIKTRGQQVTLSCSPISGHRSVSWYQQTPGQGLQFLFEYFSETQRNKGNFPGRFSGRQFSNSRSEMNVSTLELGDSALYLCASSLAMDYPGDTGELFFGEGSRLTVL.

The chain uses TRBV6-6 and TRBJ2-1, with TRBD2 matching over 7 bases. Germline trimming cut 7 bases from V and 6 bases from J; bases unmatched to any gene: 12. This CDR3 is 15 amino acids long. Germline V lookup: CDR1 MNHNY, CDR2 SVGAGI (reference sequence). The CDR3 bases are TGTGCCAGCACCCGGCTGGCGGGAGCGGGCAATGAGCAGTTCTTC. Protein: CASTRLAGAGNEQFF.

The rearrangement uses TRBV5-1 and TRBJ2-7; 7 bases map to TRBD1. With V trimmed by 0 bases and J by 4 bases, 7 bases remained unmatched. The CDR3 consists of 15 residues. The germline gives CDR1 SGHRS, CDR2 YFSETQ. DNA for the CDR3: TGCGCCAGCAGCTTGGAGGGACAGAACATTTACGAGCAGTACTTC. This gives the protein CASSLEGQNIYEQYF.

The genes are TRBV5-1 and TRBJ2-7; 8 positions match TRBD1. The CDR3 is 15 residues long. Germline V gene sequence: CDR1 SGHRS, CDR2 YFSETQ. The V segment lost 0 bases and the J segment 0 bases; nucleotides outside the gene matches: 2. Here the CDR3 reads CASSLDRGFSYEQYF. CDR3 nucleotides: TGCGCCAGCAGCTTGGACAGGGGGTTCTCCTACGAGCAGTACTTC.

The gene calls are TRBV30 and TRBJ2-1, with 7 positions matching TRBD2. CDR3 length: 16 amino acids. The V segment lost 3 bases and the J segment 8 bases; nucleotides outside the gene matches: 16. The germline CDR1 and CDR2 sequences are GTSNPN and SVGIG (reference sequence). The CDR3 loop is CAWRSLRGSSGDEQFF. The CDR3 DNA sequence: TGTGCCTGGAGATCCCTCCGGGGGTCCAGCGGGGATGAGCAGTTCTTC.

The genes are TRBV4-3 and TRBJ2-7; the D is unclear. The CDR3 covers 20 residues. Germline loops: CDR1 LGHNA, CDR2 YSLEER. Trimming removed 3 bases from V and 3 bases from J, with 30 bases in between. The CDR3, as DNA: TGCGCCAGCAGCCAGTCCTGGGTGGGTACGTACCTTAGACTTAACTACGAGCAGTACTTC. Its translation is CASSQSWVGTYLRLNYEQYF.

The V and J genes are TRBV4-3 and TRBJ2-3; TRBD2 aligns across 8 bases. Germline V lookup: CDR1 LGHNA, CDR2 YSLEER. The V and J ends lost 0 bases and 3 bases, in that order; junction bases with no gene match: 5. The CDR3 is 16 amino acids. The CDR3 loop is CASSQDHGGGTDTQYF. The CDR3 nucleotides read TGCGCCAGCAGCCAAGATCACGGGGGGGGGACAGATACGCAGTATTTT.

CDR3 bases: TGTGCCAGCAGTTCTACTAGCCCGGTGGATTGGCAGTTCTTC. Protein product: CASSSTSPVDWQFF. V and J are TRBV6-5 and TRBJ2-1, with D possibly matching TRBD2 (6 bases). V was cut by 4 bases and J by 12 bases, with 19 bases left in between. The CDR3 extends over 14 amino acids. Germline values: CDR1 MNHEY, CDR2 SVGAGI.

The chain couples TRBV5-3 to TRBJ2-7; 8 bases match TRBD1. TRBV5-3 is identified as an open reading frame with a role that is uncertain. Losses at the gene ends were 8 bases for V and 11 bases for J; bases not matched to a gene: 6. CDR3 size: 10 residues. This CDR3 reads CARNRGKEYF. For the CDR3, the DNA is TGTGCCAGGAACAGGGGGAAGGAGTACTTC.

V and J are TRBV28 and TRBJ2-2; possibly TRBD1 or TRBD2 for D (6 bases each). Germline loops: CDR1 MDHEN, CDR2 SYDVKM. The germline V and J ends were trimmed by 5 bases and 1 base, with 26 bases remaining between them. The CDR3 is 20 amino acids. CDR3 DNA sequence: TGTGCCAGCAGTCCAACTTTAGGGGGTTCGAAGGGACTGAACACCGGGGAGCTGTTTTTT. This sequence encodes CASSPTLGGSKGLNTGELFF.

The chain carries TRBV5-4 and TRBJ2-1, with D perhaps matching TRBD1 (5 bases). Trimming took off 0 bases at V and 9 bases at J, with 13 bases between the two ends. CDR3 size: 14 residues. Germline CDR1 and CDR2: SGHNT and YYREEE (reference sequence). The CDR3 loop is CASSLGRVSSEQFF. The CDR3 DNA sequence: TGTGCCAGCAGCTTGGGCAGGGTATCATCTGAGCAGTTCTTC.

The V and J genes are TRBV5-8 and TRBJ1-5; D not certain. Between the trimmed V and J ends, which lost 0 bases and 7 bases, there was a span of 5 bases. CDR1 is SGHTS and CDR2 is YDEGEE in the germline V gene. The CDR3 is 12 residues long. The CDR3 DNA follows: TGTGCCAGCAGCTTGGCGGGGCAGCCCCAGCATTTT. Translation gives CASSLAGQPQHF.

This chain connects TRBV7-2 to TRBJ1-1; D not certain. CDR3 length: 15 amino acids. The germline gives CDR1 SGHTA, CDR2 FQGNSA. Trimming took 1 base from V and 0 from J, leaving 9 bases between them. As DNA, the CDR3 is TGTGCCAGCAGCTTAGTGGGAGGGATGAACACTGAAGCTTTCTTT. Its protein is CASSLVGGMNTEAFF.

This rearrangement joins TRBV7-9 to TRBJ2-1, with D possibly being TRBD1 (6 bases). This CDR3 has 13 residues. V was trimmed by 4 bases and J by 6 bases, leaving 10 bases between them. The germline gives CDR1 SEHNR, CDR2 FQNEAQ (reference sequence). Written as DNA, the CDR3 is TGTGCCAGCAGCTCATGGACAGTCAATGAGCAGTTCTTC. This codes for CASSSWTVNEQFF. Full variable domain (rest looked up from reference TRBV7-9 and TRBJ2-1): DTGVSQNPRHKITKRGQNVTFRCDPISEHNRLYWYRQTLGQGPEFLTYFQNEAQLEKSRLLSDRFSAERPKGSFSTLEIQRTEQGDSAMYLCASSSWTVNEQFFGPGTRLTVL.

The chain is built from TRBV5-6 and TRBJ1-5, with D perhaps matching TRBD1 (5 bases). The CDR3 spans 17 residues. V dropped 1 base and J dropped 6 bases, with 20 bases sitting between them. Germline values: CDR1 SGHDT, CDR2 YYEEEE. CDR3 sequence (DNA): TGTGCCAGCAGCTTGATGGTTGGACAACGGGACGGTCAGCCCCAGCATTTT. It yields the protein CASSLMVGQRDGQPQHF.

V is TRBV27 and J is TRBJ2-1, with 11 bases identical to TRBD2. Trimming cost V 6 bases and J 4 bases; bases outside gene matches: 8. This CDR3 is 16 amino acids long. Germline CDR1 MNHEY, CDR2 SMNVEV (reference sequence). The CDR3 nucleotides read TGTGCCAGCAGACTAGTACTAGCGGGGGATTACAATGAGCAGTTCTTC. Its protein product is CASRLVLAGDYNEQFF.